These T cell receptor beta chains were read from a single sample in a study of blood T cell repertoires in COVID-19. The method was immunoSEQ multiplex PCR; TCRdb's version includes in-frame clones alone and lacks a portion of them. The sample includes 200,000 to 250,000 clones, approximately 84% of them seen just once. Sequenced sample: peripheral blood. All receptors come from a woman aged 50 to 60 with active or convalescent COVID-19. The CDR3 runs from the conserved cysteine through the conserved F or W.

CDR3 length: 14
V gene: TRBV2
J gene: TRBJ2-3
CDR3 protein: CASSVRVATDTQYF

CDR3 length: 16
V gene: TRBV27
J gene: TRBJ1-5
CDR3 protein: CASSPRQGWSNQPQHF

CDR3 length: 16
V gene: TRBV9
J gene: TRBJ2-1
CDR3 protein: CASSPGLAGVEGEQFF

CDR3 length: 15
V gene: TRBV7-2
J gene: TRBJ2-5
CDR3 protein: CASSFNGGRGETQYF

CDR3 length: 15
V gene: TRBV27
J gene: TRBJ2-1
CDR3 protein: CASSYSGGNYNEQFF

CDR3 length: 16
V gene: TRBV27
J gene: TRBJ1-5
CDR3 protein: CASSSGTGVGNQPQHF

CDR3 length: 11
V gene: TRBV25-1
J gene: TRBJ1-2
CDR3 protein: CASSDTYGYTF

CDR3 length: 13
V gene: TRBV12-3/TRBV12-4
J gene: TRBJ1-2
CDR3 protein: CASSRTGPYGYTF

CDR3 length: 16
V gene: TRBV28
J gene: TRBJ2-3
CDR3 protein: CASSPTSGSSTDTQYF

CDR3 length: 14
V gene: TRBV5-5
J gene: TRBJ1-1
CDR3 protein: CASFPGYSNTEAFF

CDR3 length: 15
V gene: TRBV10-1
J gene: TRBJ2-1
CDR3 protein: CASSEWALPHNEQFF

CDR3 length: 15
V gene: TRBV3-1/TRBV3-2
J gene: TRBJ1-2
CDR3 protein: CASSHADRGSYGYTF

CDR3 length: 16
V gene: TRBV5-6
J gene: TRBJ1-6
CDR3 protein: CASSLGDRGLGSPLHF

CDR3 length: 17
V gene: TRBV10-3
J gene: TRBJ2-6
CDR3 protein: CAISPRGYAAGANVLTF

CDR3 length: 15
V gene: TRBV5-1
J gene: TRBJ2-4
CDR3 protein: CASSLDGKYKNIQYF

CDR3 length: 14
V gene: TRBV27
J gene: TRBJ2-3
CDR3 protein: CASSLDLVGDTQYF

CDR3 length: 16
V gene: TRBV29-1
J gene: TRBJ1-1
CDR3 protein: CSVEGGDSRPNTEAFF

CDR3 length: 13
V gene: TRBV28
J gene: TRBJ1-4
CDR3 protein: CASSLSAEGKLFF

CDR3 length: 13
V gene: TRBV19
J gene: TRBJ2-3
CDR3 protein: CASKDRSTDTQYF

CDR3 length: 16
V gene: TRBV9
J gene: TRBJ1-6
CDR3 protein: CASSVGRSSYNSPLHF

CDR3 length: 14
V gene: TRBV5-6
J gene: TRBJ1-2
CDR3 protein: CASSLAGGRLGDTF

CDR3 length: 17
V gene: TRBV5-4
J gene: TRBJ2-6
CDR3 protein: CASSLAQGAVGANVLTF

CDR3 length: 15
V gene: TRBV7-6
J gene: TRBJ1-6
CDR3 protein: CASSLARTANSPLHF

CDR3 length: 14
V gene: TRBV19
J gene: TRBJ1-4
CDR3 protein: CASSISPTNEKLFF

CDR3 length: 13
V gene: TRBV19
J gene: TRBJ2-1
CDR3 protein: CASSMGLYNEQFF

CDR3 length: 15
V gene: TRBV5-1
J gene: TRBJ2-2
CDR3 protein: CASSLDLLRTGELFF